This T cell receptor beta chain was captured in a study of glioma-infiltrating T cells. The study, taken as a whole, reports: Very few CDR3 sequences were shared between tissue and blood.

TCR alpha and beta CDR3 regions were amplified from RNA using iRepertoire nested multiplex PCR. Via MiXCR, TCRdb re-called the multiplex PCR reads, giving one row per CDR3 protein. The repertoire holds about 89,000 distinct CDR3 sequences, with roughly 23% as singletons. The V end was cut by 0 bases, the J end by 5 bases, with 8 bases between. Germline V gene sequence: CDR1 SEHNR, CDR2 FQNEAQ (reference sequence). This CDR3 has 14 amino acids. As regards this clonotype: What it binds is not known.

The chain uses TRBV7-9 and TRBJ2-4; either TRBD1 or TRBD2 may supply D (6 bases each). The sequenced material came from glioma tissue, nonneoplastic brain tissue, or PBMCs (not recorded which). This clonotype was obtained from a human donor with low-grade glioma or glioblastoma, undergoing nonglioma brain surgery, or in good health (not recorded which). Here the CDR3 reads CASSLAGGENIQYF. CDR3 DNA sequence: TGTGCCAGCAGCTTAGCGGGGGGCGAAAACATTCAGTACTTC.